This TCR beta chain stems from a study of blood T cell repertoires in COVID-19. Residents of 24 US areas, aged roughly 18 to 95 years, made up the participants. The method was immunoSEQ multiplex PCR; TCRdb's version includes in-frame clones alone and lacks a portion of them. The data show about 340,000 clones, 65% to 90% seen once. The CDR3 runs to 15 residues. CDR1 is SGHNT and CDR2 is YYREEE in the germline V gene (reference sequence). After removal of 2 bases from V and 2 bases from J, the junction contained 6 bases not matched to a gene. The sequence was collected from a woman in her forties with acute COVID-19. Sequenced input: PBMCs or T cells enriched from blood (not recorded which). The chain has TRBV5-4 and TRBJ2-7, with 8 bases that match TRBD2. CDR3 sequence: CASSFGSGGAYEQYF. CDR3 sequence (DNA): TGTGCCAGCAGCTTCGGGTCGGGGGGGGCCTACGAGCAGTACTTC.